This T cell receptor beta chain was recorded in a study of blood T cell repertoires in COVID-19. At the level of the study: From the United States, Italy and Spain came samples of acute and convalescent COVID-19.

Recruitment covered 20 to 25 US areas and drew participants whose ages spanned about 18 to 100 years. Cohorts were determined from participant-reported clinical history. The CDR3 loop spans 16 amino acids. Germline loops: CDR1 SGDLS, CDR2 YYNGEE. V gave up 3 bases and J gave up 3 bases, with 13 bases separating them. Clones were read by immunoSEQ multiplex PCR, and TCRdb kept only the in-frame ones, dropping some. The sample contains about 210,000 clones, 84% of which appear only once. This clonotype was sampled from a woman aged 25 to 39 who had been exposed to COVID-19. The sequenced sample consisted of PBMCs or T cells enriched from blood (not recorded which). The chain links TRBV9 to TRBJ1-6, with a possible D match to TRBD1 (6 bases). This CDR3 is CASSGGGDIYNSPLHF. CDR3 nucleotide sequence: TGTGCCAGCAGCGGAGGGGGGGACATCTATAATTCACCCCTCCACTTT.